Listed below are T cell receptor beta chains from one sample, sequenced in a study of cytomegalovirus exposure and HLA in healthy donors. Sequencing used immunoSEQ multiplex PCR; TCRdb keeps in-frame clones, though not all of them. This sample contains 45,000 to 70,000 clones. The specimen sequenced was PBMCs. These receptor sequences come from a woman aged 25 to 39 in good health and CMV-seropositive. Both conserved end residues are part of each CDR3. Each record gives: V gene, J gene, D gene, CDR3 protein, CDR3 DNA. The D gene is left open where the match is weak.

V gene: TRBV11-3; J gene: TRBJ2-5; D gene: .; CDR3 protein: CASSLGRGSRETQYF; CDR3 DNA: TGTGCCAGCAGCTTAGGTCGGGGGAGTAGGGAGACCCAGTACTTC
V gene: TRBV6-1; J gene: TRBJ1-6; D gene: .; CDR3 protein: CASRTGGWNSPLHF; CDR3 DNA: TGTGCCAGCAGGACGGGGGGTTGGAATTCACCCCTCCACTTT
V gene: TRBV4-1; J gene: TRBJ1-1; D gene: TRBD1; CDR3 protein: CASSQELAAGGEAFF; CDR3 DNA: TGCGCCAGCAGCCAAGAATTAGCGGCAGGGGGTGAAGCTTTCTTT
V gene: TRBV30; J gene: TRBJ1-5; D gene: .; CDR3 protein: CAYNAGEVNQPQHF; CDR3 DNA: TGTGCCTACAACGCGGGGGAAGTTAATCAGCCCCAGCATTTT
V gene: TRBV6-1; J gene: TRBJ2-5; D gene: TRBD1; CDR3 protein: CASSGGQGVTETQYF; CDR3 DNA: TGTGCCAGCAGTGGGGGACAGGGGGTTACCGAGACCCAGTACTTC
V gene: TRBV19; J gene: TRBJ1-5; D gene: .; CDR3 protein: CASSIAPRDANQPQHF; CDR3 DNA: TGTGCCAGTAGTATTGCCCCGAGGGATGCTAATCAGCCCCAGCATTTT
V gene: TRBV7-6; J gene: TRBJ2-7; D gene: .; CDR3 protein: CASSVGIIPYEQYF; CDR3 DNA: TGTGCCAGCAGCGTCGGGATTATCCCCTACGAGCAGTACTTC
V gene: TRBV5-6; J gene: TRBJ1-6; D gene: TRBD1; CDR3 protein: CASSLGQGDSPLHF; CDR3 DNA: TGTGCCAGCAGCTTGGGACAGGGCGATTCACCCCTCCACTTT
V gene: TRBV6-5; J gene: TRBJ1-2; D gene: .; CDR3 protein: CASSYVDSPSRGYTF; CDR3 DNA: TGTGCCAGCAGTTACGTGGACAGTCCGTCGCGTGGCTACACCTTC
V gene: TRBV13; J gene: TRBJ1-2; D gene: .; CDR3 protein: CASSPTGTPETPSYGYTF; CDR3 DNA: TGTGCCAGCAGCCCGACCGGGACTCCCGAAACCCCATCCTATGGCTACACCTTC
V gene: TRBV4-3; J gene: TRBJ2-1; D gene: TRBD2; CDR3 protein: CASSQGILAGGTHNEQFF; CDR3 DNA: TGCGCCAGCAGCCAAGGCATCCTAGCGGGGGGGACCCACAATGAGCAGTTCTTC
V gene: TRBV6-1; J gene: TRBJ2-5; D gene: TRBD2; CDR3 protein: CASSEVGGRPYLETQYF; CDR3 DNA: TGTGCCAGCAGTGAAGTGGGGGGGAGACCCTATTTGGAGACCCAGTACTTC